A single sample is the source of the 26 T cell receptor beta chains below, sequenced in a study of cytomegalovirus exposure and HLA in healthy donors. Use of 60 Vbeta and 13 Jbeta primers characterized the PCR. Sequencing was performed with immunoSEQ multiplex PCR; in TCRdb, only in-frame clones are kept and a portion is missing. The sample has fewer than 150,000 clones. Material for sequencing was PBMCs. The receptor source for this set is a man aged 40-55 years in good health and CMV-seronegative.

The V and J genes are TRBV19 and TRBJ2-7, with 9 bases lining up with TRBD1. The trim removed 8 bases at V and 5 bases at J, leaving 10 bases unmatched. CDR1 is LNHDA, CDR2 SQIVND, per germline (reference sequence). The CDR3 has 14 residues. CDR3 region: CASGAEDRGHEQYF. CDR3 sequence (DNA): TGTGCCAGTGGGGCGGAGGACAGGGGCCACGAGCAGTACTTC.

The chain employs TRBV6-5 and TRBJ2-1; 11 nucleotides align to TRBD1. The V and J ends lost 5 bases and 4 bases, in that order; junction bases with no gene match: 4. The CDR3 contains 15 residues. In germline, CDR1 is MNHEY, CDR2 SVGAGI. For the CDR3, the DNA is TGTGCCAGCAGTGCCGGGACAGGGGGTTACAATGAGCAGTTCTTC. It yields the protein CASSAGTGGYNEQFF.

V gene TRBV5-1 combines with J gene TRBJ2-2; D possibly corresponds to TRBD1 (6 bases). CDR3 length equals 16 residues. The ends were cut back, 0 bases at V and 1 base at J, with 10 bases in the middle. Germline V gives CDR1 SGHRS, CDR2 YFSETQ. The CDR3 DNA follows: TGCGCCAGCAGCTTGGAAACAGGGAGGAACACCGGGGAGCTGTTTTTT. The encoded protein is CASSLETGRNTGELFF.

The chain joins TRBV5-1 to TRBJ1-1, with D maybe TRBD1 (6 bases). V shed 1 base and J shed 1 base, with 11 bases lying between them. CDR1 is SGHRS, CDR2 YFSETQ, per germline. The CDR3 is made up of 15 amino acids. CDR3 DNA: TGCGCCAGCAGCTTGACAGGGCCGAAGAACACTGAAGCTTTCTTT. Protein: CASSLTGPKNTEAFF.

The V and J genes are TRBV9 and TRBJ1-2, with 9 bases aligning to TRBD1. The CDR3 length is 17 residues. With 3 bases clipped from V and 3 bases from J, the junction kept 12 bases outside the gene matches. Germline V gene sequence: CDR1 SGDLS, CDR2 YYNGEE. For the CDR3, the DNA is TGTGCCAGCAGCGAGGGGACCGACAGGGGGGGACACTATGGCTACACCTTC. Amino acid sequence: CASSEGTDRGGHYGYTF.

The gene calls are TRBV7-2 and TRBJ2-5; D perhaps matches TRBD2 (5 bases). Trimming cost V 0 bases and J 5 bases, with 10 bases left between them. The germline V gene has CDR1 SGHTA and CDR2 FQGNSA. The CDR3 has 14 residues. Here the CDR3 reads CASSLAGGGETQYF. Written as DNA, the CDR3 is TGTGCCAGCAGCTTAGCAGGTGGCGGGGAGACCCAGTACTTC.

The rearrangement links TRBV6-1 to TRBJ2-3; D gene ambiguous. V was pared by 7 bases and J by 1 base, with 15 bases between. CDR1 and CDR2 from the germline V gene are MNHNS and SASEGT. This CDR3 has 15 amino acids. CDR3 protein: CASTLLPGGTDTQYF. CDR3 sequence (DNA): TGTGCCAGCACCCTCCTCCCCGGTGGCACAGATACGCAGTATTTT.

Regarding this clone: Other DNA sequences in the same sample also yield this CDR3. The chain employs TRBV19 and TRBJ1-2; a weak D match, TRBD1 (6 bases). CDR3 length: 14 amino acids. Trimming cost V 0 bases and J 2 bases, with 7 bases left between them. Germline V lookup: CDR1 LNHDA, CDR2 SQIVND (reference sequence). This chain's CDR3 is CASSIDRGNYGYTF. In DNA form, the CDR3 reads TGTGCCAGTAGTATAGACAGGGGCAACTATGGCTACACCTTC.

The V and J genes are TRBV7-7 and TRBJ2-1, with D perhaps matching TRBD2 (5 bases). The CDR3 contains 15 residues. Looked up from germline, CDR1 is SSHAT and CDR2 is FNYEAQ (reference sequence). Deletions cut 5 bases from V and 6 bases from J, with 17 bases between. Here the CDR3 reads CASSIGINLGNEQFF. The CDR3 DNA reads as TGTGCCAGCAGCATCGGGATCAACCTTGGCAATGAGCAGTTCTTC.

The chain uses TRBV18 and TRBJ2-1; the D gene is possibly TRBD2 (5 bases). CDR3 length: 14 residues. CDR1 and CDR2 from the germline V gene are KGHSH and LQKENI. The ends were cut back, 4 bases at V and 9 bases at J, with 16 bases in the middle. The CDR3 DNA reads as TGTGCCAGCTCACGGCCCCCCGGAGGCGTTGAGCAGTTCTTC. Amino acid sequence: CASSRPPGGVEQFF.

V and J are TRBV5-4 and TRBJ2-3; TRBD2 aligns across 14 bases. Germline trimming cut 2 bases from V and 2 bases from J; bases unmatched to any gene: 4. The germline CDR1 and CDR2 sequences are SGHNT and YYREEE (reference sequence). CDR3 length: 17 residues. In DNA form, the CDR3 reads TGTGCCAGCAGCTTAGGGACTAGCGGGGGTGTCACAGATACGCAGTATTTT. It is translated as CASSLGTSGGVTDTQYF.

The J gene is TRBJ2-5, the V gene TRBV9, with TRBD2 matching 10 bases. There are 14 residues in the CDR3. The V gene end was trimmed by 3 bases and the J gene end by 3 bases; junction bases not matched to a gene: 2. Germline CDR1 SGDLS, CDR2 YYNGEE. The chain's CDR3 is CASSATSGEETQYF. The CDR3 region has the DNA TGTGCCAGCAGCGCCACTAGCGGGGAAGAGACCCAGTACTTC.

V is TRBV25-1 and J is TRBJ1-2; D is uncertain. The CDR3 extends over 12 amino acids. V lost 3 bases and J lost 5, with 7 bases in between. Germline CDR1 reads MGHDK; CDR2 reads SYGVNS. CDR3 in amino acids: CASSEMRYGYTF. Written as DNA, the CDR3 is TGTGCCAGCAGTGAGATGCGATATGGCTACACCTTC.

V and J are TRBV5-1 and TRBJ2-2, with 13 bases fitting TRBD2. The CDR3 length is 17 residues. Germline V gene data show CDR1 as SGHRS and CDR2 as YFSETQ. J gave up 0 bases and V 2 bases, and 1 base lay outside the gene matches. The DNA of the CDR3 is TGCGCCAGCAGCTTTACTAGCGGGGGGGCGAACACCGGGGAGCTGTTTTTT. It translates to CASSFTSGGANTGELFF.

The CDR3 protein is CASSIPRTAGNTIYF. The CDR3 DNA sequence: TGTGCCAGTAGTATCCCTCGAACAGCCGGAAACACCATATATTTT. This rearrangement joins TRBV19 to TRBJ1-3; unclear D gene. Trimming shortened V by 3 bases and J by 4 bases, and 13 bases separated the two germline ends. The CDR3 is 15 residues long. Germline CDR1 reads LNHDA; CDR2 reads SQIVND (reference sequence). The variable domain in full, with the rest retrieved from reference TRBV19 and TRBJ1-3, is DGGITQSPKYLFRKEGQNVTLSCEQNLNHDAMYWYRQDPGQGLRLIYYSQIVNDFQKGDIAEGYSVSREKKESFPLTVTSAQKNPTAFYLCASSIPRTAGNTIYFGEGSWLTVV.

The chain uses TRBV7-2 and TRBJ1-2; D call uncertain. This CDR3 has 15 amino acids. Trimming took off 2 bases at V and 4 bases at J, with 14 bases between the two ends. Germline assignment: CDR1 SGHTA and CDR2 FQGNSA. CDR3 sequence reads: CASSLNSGSLYGYTF. In DNA, the CDR3 is TGTGCCAGCAGCTTAAATTCAGGATCCCTCTATGGCTACACCTTC.

The rearrangement joins TRBV4-3 to TRBJ2-5; 7 nucleotides align to TRBD1. CDR1 and CDR2 (germline): LGHNA, YSLEER. This CDR3 comprises 14 residues. V trimming: 1 base; J trimming: 5 bases; junction bases outside the gene matches: 4. The DNA for the CDR3 is TGCGCCAGCAGCCAAGGACAGGGAAGGGAGACCCAGTACTTC. This gives the protein CASSQGQGRETQYF.

The chain employs TRBV4-1 and TRBJ2-1, with 7 bases lining up with TRBD1. The V gene's germline CDR1 is MGHRA and CDR2 YSYEKL. CDR3 length: 15 amino acids. V trimming: 6 bases; J trimming: 0 bases; junction bases outside the gene matches: 5. CDR3 nucleotide sequence: TGCGCCAGCAGGGGGACAGCCAGCTCCTACAATGAGCAGTTCTTC. The encoded protein is CASRGTASSYNEQFF.

The CDR3 reads CASSYEGGELFF. The CDR3 DNA reads TGCGCCAGCAGCTACGAGGGCGGGGAGCTGTTTTTT. V gene TRBV5-1 combines with J gene TRBJ2-2; D perhaps matches TRBD2 (5 bases). V lost 3 bases, J lost 7 bases, and 7 bases lay in between. This CDR3 region has 12 residues. The germline CDR1 and CDR2 sequences are SGHRS and YFSETQ.

The J gene is TRBJ2-7, the V gene TRBV7-2, with 7 bases identical to TRBD1. From germline, CDR1 is SGHTA and CDR2 FQGNSA. The trim removed 5 bases at V and 5 bases at J, leaving 18 bases unmatched. This CDR3 is built from 17 residues. The DNA of the CDR3 is TGTGCCAGCAGCCTATTCATTAGACAGGGTCGAGGGGACGAGCAGTACTTC. This encodes CASSLFIRQGRGDEQYF.

The chain employs TRBV7-3 and TRBJ1-2, with D unresolved. The CDR3 extends over 14 amino acids. The germline V and J ends were trimmed by 2 bases and 8 bases, with 15 bases remaining between them. Germline V gene lookup returns CDR1 SGHTA and CDR2 FQGTGA. CDR3 in amino acids: CASSLSGTSRGYTF. CDR3 DNA: TGTGCCAGCAGCTTATCCGGCACTTCGAGGGGCTACACCTTC.

The chain couples TRBV5-1 to TRBJ1-2, with D perhaps TRBD1 (5 bases). The CDR3 is made up of 14 amino acids. CDR1 SGHRS and CDR2 YFSETQ come from the germline V gene. V lost 0 bases and J 11 bases, leaving 17 bases between the germline ends. CDR3 sequence: CASSLANPQAGYTF. The CDR3 DNA sequence: TGCGCCAGCAGCTTGGCCAATCCACAGGCAGGGTACACCTTC.

CDR3 bases: TGTGCCAGCAGTTTAACTTTTTCAGGTCGGGGCTCTGGAAACACCATATATTTT. Protein sequence: CASSLTFSGRGSGNTIYF. The chain employs TRBV27 and TRBJ1-3; D call uncertain. Germline values: CDR1 MNHEY, CDR2 SMNVEV (reference sequence). The V end lost 2 bases, the J end lost 0 bases, and 17 bases lay between the germline ends. CDR3 length equals 18 residues.

V gene TRBV28 combines with J gene TRBJ2-6; 7 bases fit TRBD1. J gave up 4 bases and V 4 bases, and 7 bases lay outside the gene matches. CDR3 length: 16 amino acids. The V gene's germline CDR1 is MDHEN and CDR2 SYDVKM. The CDR3 DNA sequence: TGTGCCAGCAGTTCAGTAGGGGGCTCCGGGGCCAACGTCCTGACTTTC. Amino acids: CASSSVGGSGANVLTF. The full variable domain, completed using reference TRBV28 and TRBJ2-6, is DVKVTQSSRYLVKRTGEKVFLECVQDMDHENMFWYRQDPGLGLRLIYFSYDVKMKEKGDIPEGYSVSREKKERFSLILESASTNQTSMYLCASSSVGGSGANVLTFGAGSRLTVL.

The chain uses TRBV5-1 and TRBJ1-1; D unresolved. The germline CDR1 and CDR2 sequences are SGHRS and YFSETQ. The CDR3 contains 14 residues. V dropped 2 bases and J dropped 4 bases, with 12 bases sitting between them. The CDR3, as DNA: TGCGCCAGCAGCTTTACACGGGGAAGCACTGAAGCTTTCTTT. Translating gives CASSFTRGSTEAFF.

This chain connects TRBV5-3 to TRBJ2-7, with D possibly matching TRBD2 (5 bases). TRBV5-3 is sorted into the ORF group, with uncertain function. The CDR3 covers 12 residues. The V end lost 0 bases, the J end lost 6 bases, and 7 bases lay between the germline ends. CDR3: CARSLGGIEQYF. For the CDR3, the DNA is TGTGCCAGAAGCTTGGGAGGGATCGAGCAGTACTTC.